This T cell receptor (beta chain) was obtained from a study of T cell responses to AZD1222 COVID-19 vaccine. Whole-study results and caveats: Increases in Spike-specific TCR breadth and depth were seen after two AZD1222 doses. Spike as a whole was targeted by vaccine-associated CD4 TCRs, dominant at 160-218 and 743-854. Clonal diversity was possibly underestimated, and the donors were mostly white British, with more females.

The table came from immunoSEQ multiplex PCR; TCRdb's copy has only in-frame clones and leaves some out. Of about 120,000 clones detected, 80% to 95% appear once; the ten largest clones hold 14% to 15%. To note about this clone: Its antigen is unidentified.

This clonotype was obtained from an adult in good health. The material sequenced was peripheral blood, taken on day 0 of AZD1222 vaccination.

CDR3 coding DNA: TGCAGCTGTTGGATGGGTGTCGAAGCTTTCTTT. Its protein product is CSCWMGVEAFF. The rearrangement uses TRBV29-1 and TRBJ1-1, with unresolved D. The germline V and J ends were trimmed by 8 bases and 8 bases, with 15 bases remaining between them. Germline V gene data show CDR1 as SQVTM and CDR2 as ANQGSEA. The CDR3 spans 11 residues.